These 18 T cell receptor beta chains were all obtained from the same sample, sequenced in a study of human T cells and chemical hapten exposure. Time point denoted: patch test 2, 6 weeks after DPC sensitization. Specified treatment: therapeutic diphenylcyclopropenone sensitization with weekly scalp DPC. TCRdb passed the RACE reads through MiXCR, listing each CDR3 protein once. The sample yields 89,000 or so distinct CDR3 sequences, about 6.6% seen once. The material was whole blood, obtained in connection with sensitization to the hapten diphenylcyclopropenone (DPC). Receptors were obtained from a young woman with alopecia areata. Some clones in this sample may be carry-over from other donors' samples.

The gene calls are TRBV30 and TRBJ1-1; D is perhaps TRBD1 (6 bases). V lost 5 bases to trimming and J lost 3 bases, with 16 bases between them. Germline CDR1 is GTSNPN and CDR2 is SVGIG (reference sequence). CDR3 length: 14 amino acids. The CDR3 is CAWGPDRRHTEAFF. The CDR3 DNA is TGTGCCTGGGGTCCAGACAGGCGCCACACTGAAGCTTTCTTT.

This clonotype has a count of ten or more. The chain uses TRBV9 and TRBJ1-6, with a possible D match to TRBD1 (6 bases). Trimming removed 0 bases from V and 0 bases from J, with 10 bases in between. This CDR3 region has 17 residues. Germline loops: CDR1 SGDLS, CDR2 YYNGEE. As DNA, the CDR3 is TGTGCCAGCAGCGTAGGGGACACGAGCTCCTATAATTCACCCCTCCACTTT. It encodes CASSVGDTSSYNSPLHF.

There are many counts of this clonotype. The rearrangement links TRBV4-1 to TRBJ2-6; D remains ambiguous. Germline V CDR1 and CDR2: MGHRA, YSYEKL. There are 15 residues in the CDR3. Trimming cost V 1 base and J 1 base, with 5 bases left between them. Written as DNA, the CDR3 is TGCGCCAGCAGCCAAGTTTATTCTGGGGCCAACGTCCTGACTTTC. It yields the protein CASSQVYSGANVLTF.

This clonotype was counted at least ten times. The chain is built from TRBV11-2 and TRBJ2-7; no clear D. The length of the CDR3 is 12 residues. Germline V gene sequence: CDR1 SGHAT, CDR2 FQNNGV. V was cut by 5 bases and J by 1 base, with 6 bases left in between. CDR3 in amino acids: CASSPPSYEQYF. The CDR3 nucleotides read TGTGCCAGCAGCCCCCCGTCCTACGAGCAGTACTTC.

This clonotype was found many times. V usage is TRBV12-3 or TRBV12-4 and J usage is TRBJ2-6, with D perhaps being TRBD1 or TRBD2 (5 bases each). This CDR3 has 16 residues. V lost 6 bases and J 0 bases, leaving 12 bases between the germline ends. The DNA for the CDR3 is TGTGCCAGCAGGCCGGGACCGAGCTCTGGGGCCAACGTCCTGACTTTC. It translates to CASRPGPSSGANVLTF.

The CDR3 nucleotides read TGTGCCAGCAGTGGTTCGGGCTACGAGCAGTACTTC. It is translated as CASSGSGYEQYF. The J gene is TRBJ2-7, the V gene TRBV6-1; D is unclear. Germline V gives CDR1 MNHNS, CDR2 SASEGT. V lost 4 bases and J 3 bases, leaving 7 bases between the germline ends. This CDR3 contains 12 residues.

As DNA, the CDR3 is TGTGCCAGCAGTGAAGGCCCCAGGACATTAGGCTACACCTTC. Translated: CASSEGPRTLGYTF. The chain carries TRBV6-1 and TRBJ1-2; tentative D call: TRBD1 (5 bases). The V end lost 1 base, the J end lost 8 bases, and 14 bases lay between the germline ends. The germline V gene encodes CDR1 MNHNS and CDR2 SASEGT. The CDR3 spans 14 residues.

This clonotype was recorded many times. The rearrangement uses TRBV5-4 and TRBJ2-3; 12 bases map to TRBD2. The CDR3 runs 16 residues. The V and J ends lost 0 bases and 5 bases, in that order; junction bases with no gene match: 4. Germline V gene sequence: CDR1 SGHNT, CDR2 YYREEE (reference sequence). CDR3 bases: TGTGCCAGCAGCTTGGCTGGACTAGCGGGAAGAGATACGCAGTATTTT. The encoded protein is CASSLAGLAGRDTQYF.

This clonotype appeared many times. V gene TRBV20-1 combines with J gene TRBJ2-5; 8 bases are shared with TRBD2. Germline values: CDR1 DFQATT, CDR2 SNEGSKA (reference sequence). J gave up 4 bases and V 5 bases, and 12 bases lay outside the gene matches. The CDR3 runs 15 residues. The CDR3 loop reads CSAPPGGEGGETQYF. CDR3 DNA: TGCAGTGCTCCTCCGGGGGGGGAAGGCGGAGAGACCCAGTACTTC.

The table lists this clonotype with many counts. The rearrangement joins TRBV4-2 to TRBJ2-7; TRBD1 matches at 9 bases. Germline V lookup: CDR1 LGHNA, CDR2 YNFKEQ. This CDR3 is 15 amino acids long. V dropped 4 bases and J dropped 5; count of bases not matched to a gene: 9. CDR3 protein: CASSPIQGAGNEQYF. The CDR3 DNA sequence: TGTGCCAGCAGCCCCATACAGGGGGCGGGCAACGAGCAGTACTTC.

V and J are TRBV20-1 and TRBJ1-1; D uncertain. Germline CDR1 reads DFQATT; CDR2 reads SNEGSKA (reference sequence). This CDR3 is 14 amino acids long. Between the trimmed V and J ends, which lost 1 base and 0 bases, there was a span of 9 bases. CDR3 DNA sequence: TGCAGTGCTAGAGCCTGGGGAGTGAACACTGAAGCTTTCTTT. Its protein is CSARAWGVNTEAFF.

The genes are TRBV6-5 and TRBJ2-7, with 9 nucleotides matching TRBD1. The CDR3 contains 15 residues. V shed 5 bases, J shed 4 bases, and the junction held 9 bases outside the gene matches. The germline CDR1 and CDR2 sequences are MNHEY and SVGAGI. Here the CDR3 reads CASSQGQGPVYEQYF. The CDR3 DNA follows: TGTGCCAGCAGTCAGGGACAGGGACCGGTGTACGAGCAGTACTTC.

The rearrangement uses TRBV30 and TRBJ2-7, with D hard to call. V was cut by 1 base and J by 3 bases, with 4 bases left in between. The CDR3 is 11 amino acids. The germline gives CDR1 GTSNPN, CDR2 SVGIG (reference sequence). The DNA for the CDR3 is TGTGCCTGGAGTGGCGACTACGAGCAGTACTTC. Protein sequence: CAWSGDYEQYF.

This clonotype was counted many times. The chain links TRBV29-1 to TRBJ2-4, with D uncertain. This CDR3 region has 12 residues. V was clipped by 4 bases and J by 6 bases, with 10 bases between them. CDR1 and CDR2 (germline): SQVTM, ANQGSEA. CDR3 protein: CSVAGGVNIQYF. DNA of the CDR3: TGCAGCGTTGCCGGCGGTGTAAACATTCAGTACTTC.

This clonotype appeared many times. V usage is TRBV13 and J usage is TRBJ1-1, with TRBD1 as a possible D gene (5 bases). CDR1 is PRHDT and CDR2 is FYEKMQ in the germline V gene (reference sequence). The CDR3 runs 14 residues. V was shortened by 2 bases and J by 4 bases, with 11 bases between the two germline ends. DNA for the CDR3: TGTGCCAGCAGCTTAAAGAGGGGCGTCACTGAAGCTTTCTTT. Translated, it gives CASSLKRGVTEAFF.

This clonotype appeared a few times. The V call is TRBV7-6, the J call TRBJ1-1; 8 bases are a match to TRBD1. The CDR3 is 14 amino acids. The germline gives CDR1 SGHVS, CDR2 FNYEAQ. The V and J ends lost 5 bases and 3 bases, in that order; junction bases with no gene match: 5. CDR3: CASSQDRADTEAFF. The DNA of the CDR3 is TGTGCCAGCAGCCAGGACAGGGCGGACACTGAAGCTTTCTTT.

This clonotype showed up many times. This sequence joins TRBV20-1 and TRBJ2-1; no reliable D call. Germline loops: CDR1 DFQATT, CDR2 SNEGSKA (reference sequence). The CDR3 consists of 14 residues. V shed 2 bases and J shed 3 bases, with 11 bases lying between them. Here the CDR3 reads CSARPTVDYNEQFF. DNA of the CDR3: TGCAGTGCTAGACCCACGGTCGACTACAATGAGCAGTTCTTC.

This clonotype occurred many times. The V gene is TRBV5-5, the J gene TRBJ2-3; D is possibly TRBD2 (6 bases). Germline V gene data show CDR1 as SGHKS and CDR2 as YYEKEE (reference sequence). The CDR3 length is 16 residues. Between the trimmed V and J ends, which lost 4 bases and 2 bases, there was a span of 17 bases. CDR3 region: CASSRDWTTDTDTQYF. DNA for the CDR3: TGTGCCAGCAGCCGGGACTGGACTACCGACACAGATACGCAGTATTTT.